The subject of this entry is one T cell receptor (beta chain). This sample stems from a study of early T cells in non-severe SARS-CoV-2 infection. In TCRdb, the 5' RACE reads were re-called with MiXCR into one record per CDR3 protein. The sample lists 48,000 or so distinct CDR3 sequences, roughly 6.2% occurring once. CDR1 and CDR2 (germline): SGHRS, YFSETQ. V gave up 4 bases and J gave up 7 bases; unmatched junction bases: 3. The CDR3 extends over 14 amino acids. The chain carries TRBV5-1 and TRBJ1-6; 9 nucleotides align to TRBD1. The sample consisted of whole blood, taken at baseline. This receptor was identified in an adult who was a healthcare worker with PCR-confirmed SARS-CoV-2 infection or an uninfected control (not recorded which). The CDR3 here is CASSDGQGNSPLHF. DNA for the CDR3: TGCGCCAGCAGCGATGGACAGGGGAATTCACCCCTCCACTTT.